The 8 T cell receptor beta chains below were found in one sample sequenced in a study of blood T cell repertoires in COVID-19. Profiling relied on immunoSEQ multiplex PCR, and the TCRdb table lists in-frame clones only, not all of them. The table records some 90,000 clones, around nine tenths of them present only once. The source material was peripheral blood. These receptors were collected from a woman aged 60-75 years with COVID-19, enrolled during active disease.

The chain combines TRBV3-1 (or the pseudogene TRBV3-2) with TRBJ2-2; perhaps TRBD2 as D (5 bases). V lost 8 bases and J lost 5, with 24 bases in between. CDR1 is LGHDT, CDR2 YNNKEL, per germline (reference sequence). This CDR3 region has 17 residues. CDR3 amino acids: CASPRDWVKITTGELFF. The CDR3 DNA follows: TGTGCCAGCCCCCGGGATTGGGTAAAGATTACTACCGGGGAGCTGTTTTTT.

This sequence joins TRBV28 and TRBJ1-4, with D possibly TRBD1 on 5 matching bases. V lost 4 bases and J lost 7, with 19 bases in between. The length of the CDR3 is 16 residues. CDR1 is MDHEN and CDR2 is SYDVKM in the germline V gene. CDR3 protein: CASSSPREGNLEKLFF. CDR3 DNA sequence: TGTGCCAGCAGTTCCCCCAGGGAGGGAAACCTTGAAAAACTGTTTTTT.

V usage is TRBV5-6 and J usage is TRBJ1-3; 7 bases line up with TRBD1. Germline values: CDR1 SGHDT, CDR2 YYEEEE. This CDR3 is 16 amino acids long. V shed 4 bases and J 2 bases; nucleotides not matched to a gene: 9. This chain's CDR3 is CASSPGQRAPGNTIYF. In nucleotides, the CDR3 is TGTGCCAGCAGCCCGGGACAGAGGGCGCCTGGAAACACCATATATTTT.

The chain has TRBV4-1 and TRBJ2-7; D is ambiguous. CDR3 length: 15 amino acids. V was trimmed by 1 base and J by 2 bases, leaving 12 bases between them. CDR1 MGHRA and CDR2 YSYEKL come from the germline V gene. CDR3 in DNA: TGCGCCAGCAGCCAAGTCCCTTCAGAACCCTACGAGCAGTACTTC. Residues: CASSQVPSEPYEQYF.

The chain joins TRBV6-4 to TRBJ1-6; 7 bases align to TRBD1. The V segment lost 5 bases and the J segment 10 bases; nucleotides outside the gene matches: 11. Germline CDR1 reads MRHNA; CDR2 reads SNTAGT. CDR3 length equals 15 residues. This CDR3 is CASSIDRASGSPLHF. The CDR3 DNA follows: TGTGCCAGCAGTATCGACAGGGCGTCGGGATCACCCCTCCACTTT.

The chain uses TRBV2 and TRBJ2-1; 10 nucleotides align to TRBD1. Germline CDR1 reads SNHLY; CDR2 reads FYNNEI. The CDR3 sequence is 12 residues long. J was trimmed by 7 bases and V by 10 bases; bases with no gene match: 4. The CDR3 loop reads CATAGQGNEQFF. CDR3 coding DNA: TGTGCCACGGCGGGACAGGGGAATGAGCAGTTCTTC.

This chain connects TRBV6-5 to TRBJ2-7; 9 bases map to TRBD1. J was trimmed by 4 bases and V by 2 bases; bases with no gene match: 3. Germline V gene data show CDR1 as MNHEY and CDR2 as SVGAGI. The CDR3 is made up of 14 amino acids. The CDR3 here is CASSYRQGGYEQYF. In DNA, the CDR3 is TGTGCCAGCAGTTACAGACAGGGGGGGTACGAGCAGTACTTC.

This clone was seen only once. The conserved phenylalanine or tryptophan normally closing the CDR3 is absent here, so this likely arose from a read error. The limits of the CDR3 on the DNA are not certain, so only TCRdb's listed CDR3 is given. V usage is TRBV29-1 and J usage is TRBJ1-2; the DNA was not used to check the table's D call, TRBD1. Germline CDR1 is SQVTM and CDR2 is ANQGSEA. The CDR3 has 8 amino acids, counting both end residues. CDR3 sequence: CSVGQELI.